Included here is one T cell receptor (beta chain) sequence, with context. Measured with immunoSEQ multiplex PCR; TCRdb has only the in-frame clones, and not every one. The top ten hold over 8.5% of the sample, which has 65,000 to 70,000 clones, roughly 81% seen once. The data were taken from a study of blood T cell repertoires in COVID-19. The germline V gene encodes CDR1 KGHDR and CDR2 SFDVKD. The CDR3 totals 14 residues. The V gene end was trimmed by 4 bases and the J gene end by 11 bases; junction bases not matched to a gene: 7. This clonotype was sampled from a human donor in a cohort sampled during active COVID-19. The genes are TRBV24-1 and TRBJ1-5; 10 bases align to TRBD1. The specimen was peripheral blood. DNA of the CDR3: TGTGCCACCAGTGACGGACAGGGGGGGAGAGCCCAGCATTTT. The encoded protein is CATSDGQGGRAQHF.